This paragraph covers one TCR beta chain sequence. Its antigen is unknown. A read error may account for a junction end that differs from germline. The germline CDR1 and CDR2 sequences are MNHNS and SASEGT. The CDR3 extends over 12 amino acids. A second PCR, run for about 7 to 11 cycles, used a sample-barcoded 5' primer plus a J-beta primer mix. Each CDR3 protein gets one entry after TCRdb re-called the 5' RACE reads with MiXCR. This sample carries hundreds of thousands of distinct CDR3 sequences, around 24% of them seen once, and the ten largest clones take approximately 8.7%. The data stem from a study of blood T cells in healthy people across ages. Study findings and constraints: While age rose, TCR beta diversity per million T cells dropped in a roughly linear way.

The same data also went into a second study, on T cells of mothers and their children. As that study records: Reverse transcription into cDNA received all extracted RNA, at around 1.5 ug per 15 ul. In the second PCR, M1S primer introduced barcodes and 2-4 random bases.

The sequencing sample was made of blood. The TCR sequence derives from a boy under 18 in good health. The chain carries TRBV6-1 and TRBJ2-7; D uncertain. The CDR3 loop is CASGRALYGQYF. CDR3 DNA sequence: TGTGCCAGCGGACGCGCTCTCTACGGGCAGTACTTC.